This TCR beta chain is drawn from a study of shared clonotypes between healthy human individuals. Background on the study: The cohort had two women and a few men, ages 18 to 49.

The assay was immunoSEQ multiplex PCR, and TCRdb's table has in-frame clones only and misses some. The repertoire holds about 2.5 million clones, with under 95% as singletons. Germline values: CDR1 LGHNA, CDR2 YNFKEQ. With 4 bases clipped from V and 5 bases from J, the junction kept 11 bases outside the gene matches. CDR3 length: 17 residues. About this clone: Its specificity is unknown.

Study-wide results and caveats: With few donors, the genetic and exposure-history diversity represented was limited.

The chain carries TRBV4-2 and TRBJ2-5; TRBD2 matches at 12 bases. This receptor was identified in a man between 18 and 29 years old in good health. Some clones in this sample may be carry-over from other donors' samples. The material sequenced was naive CD4+ T cells from PBMCs. The sample's subset: CD45RA+ positively selected. CDR3 protein: CASSLDPSGRASETQYF. CDR3 DNA: TGTGCCAGCAGCCTTGATCCTAGCGGGAGGGCCAGCGAGACCCAGTACTTC.